A selection of T cell receptor beta chains follows, all from one sample in a study of cytomegalovirus exposure and HLA in healthy donors. Method: immunoSEQ multiplex PCR; TCRdb's copy keeps in-frame clones and lacks some. This table lists some 200,000 clones. Sequences were obtained from PBMCs. The receptors originated from a boy aged 5-17 years in good health and CMV-seronegative. Both conserved end residues are part of each CDR3. The order of the fields is D gene, V gene, J gene, CDR3 DNA, CDR3 protein. The D gene is left open where the match is weak.

d_call: TRBD1; v_call: TRBV9; j_call: TRBJ2-7; cdr3_nt: TGTGCCAGCAGTGGACCGGGACAGGGGGCCTACGAGCAGTACTTC; cdr3_aa: CASSGPGQGAYEQYF
d_call: TRBD1; v_call: TRBV9; j_call: TRBJ2-7; cdr3_nt: TGTGCCAGCAGCGTAGGGAAGACAGGGGAATACGAGCAGTACTTC; cdr3_aa: CASSVGKTGEYEQYF
d_call: TRBD2; v_call: TRBV6-6; j_call: TRBJ2-3; cdr3_nt: TGTGCCAGCAGACTAGCGGGGGGGTACACAGATACGCAGTATTTT; cdr3_aa: CASRLAGGYTDTQYF
d_call: TRBD1; v_call: TRBV27; j_call: TRBJ1-5; cdr3_nt: TGTGCCAGCAGTTTAAGTGGCAGGGGGCGGTGGCAGCCCCAGCATTTT; cdr3_aa: CASSLSGRGRWQPQHF
d_call: NA; v_call: TRBV9; j_call: TRBJ2-2; cdr3_nt: TGTGCCAGCAGCGTAGTGGGCCAAACCGGGGAGCTGTTTTTT; cdr3_aa: CASSVVGQTGELFF
d_call: NA; v_call: TRBV27; j_call: TRBJ1-5; cdr3_nt: TGTGCCAGTCTACCGAGAGGGGGGGGCCCGGGCAATCAGCCCCAGCATTTT; cdr3_aa: CASLPRGGGPGNQPQHF
d_call: TRBD2; v_call: TRBV19; j_call: TRBJ2-3; cdr3_nt: TGTGCCAGTAGTATTATTAGCGGGGGGGTAGATACGCAGTATTTT; cdr3_aa: CASSIISGGVDTQYF
d_call: TRBD2; v_call: TRBV2; j_call: TRBJ2-1; cdr3_nt: TGTGCCAGCAGTGCCGAACTAGCGGCCTACAATGAGCAGTTCTTC; cdr3_aa: CASSAELAAYNEQFF
d_call: NA; v_call: TRBV5-6; j_call: TRBJ2-2; cdr3_nt: TGTGCCAGCAGCTGGGGGGTTCGGGGCTCGGCCGGGGAGCTGTTTTTT; cdr3_aa: CASSWGVRGSAGELFF
d_call: TRBD1; v_call: TRBV6-5; j_call: TRBJ1-1; cdr3_nt: TGTGCCAGCAGTTACCGATTGACAGGGGGCACTGAAGCTTTCTTT; cdr3_aa: CASSYRLTGGTEAFF
d_call: NA; v_call: TRBV27; j_call: TRBJ2-3; cdr3_nt: TGTGCCAGCAGTTTGCGGGGATTGGGGACAGATACGCAGTATTTT; cdr3_aa: CASSLRGLGTDTQYF
d_call: TRBD1; v_call: TRBV5-1; j_call: TRBJ1-5; cdr3_nt: TGCGCCAGCAGCGGGGGACAGGGGGATGGCCAGCCCCAGCATTTT; cdr3_aa: CASSGGQGDGQPQHF
d_call: TRBD1; v_call: TRBV5-4; j_call: TRBJ2-3; cdr3_nt: TGTGCCAGCAGCAAGCGAGCCGAGGGGGCCGCGCATACGCAGTATTTT; cdr3_aa: CASSKRAEGAAHTQYF
d_call: NA; v_call: TRBV2; j_call: TRBJ2-7; cdr3_nt: TGTGCCAGCAGTGAAGGCAGGGCGTATCACTACGAGCAGTACTTC; cdr3_aa: CASSEGRAYHYEQYF
d_call: NA; v_call: TRBV4-3; j_call: TRBJ2-5; cdr3_nt: TGCGCCAGCAGCCAGGGACAAGGGAGGGCAGAGACCCAGTACTTC; cdr3_aa: CASSQGQGRAETQYF
d_call: NA; v_call: TRBV27; j_call: TRBJ2-5; cdr3_nt: TGTGCCAGCAGTTTAGCTTCAGGGAGGGAGACCCAGTACTTC; cdr3_aa: CASSLASGRETQYF
d_call: TRBD1; v_call: TRBV6-5; j_call: TRBJ1-6; cdr3_nt: TGTGCCAGCAGATCCGGGACAGCTAAGAATTCACCCCTCCACTTT; cdr3_aa: CASRSGTAKNSPLHF
d_call: NA; v_call: TRBV6-1; j_call: TRBJ1-2; cdr3_nt: TGTGCCAGCAGATCGGGGGGGGAAGGCTACACCTTC; cdr3_aa: CASRSGGEGYTF
d_call: TRBD2; v_call: TRBV10-3; j_call: TRBJ2-1; cdr3_nt: TGTGCCATCAGACGGACTAGCGGGGATTTCAATGAGCAGTTCTTC; cdr3_aa: CAIRRTSGDFNEQFF
d_call: NA; v_call: TRBV2; j_call: TRBJ2-7; cdr3_nt: TGTGCCAACGGGGACGGGGGCGAGCAGTACTTC; cdr3_aa: CANGDGGEQYF
d_call: TRBD2; v_call: TRBV27; j_call: TRBJ2-3; cdr3_nt: TGTGCCAGCAGGACTAGCGCTAGCCCAGACCATCTTCTTTGGACAGATACGCAGTATTTT; cdr3_aa: CASRTSASPDHLLWTDTQYF
d_call: NA; v_call: TRBV7-9; j_call: TRBJ2-7; cdr3_nt: TGTGCCAGCAGCCCGGGTGGGTACTCCTACGAGCAGTACTTC; cdr3_aa: CASSPGGYSYEQYF
d_call: TRBD1; v_call: TRBV7-9; j_call: TRBJ2-7; cdr3_nt: TGTGCCAGCAGCTTCGGGACAGGAGTCTACGAGCAGTACTTC; cdr3_aa: CASSFGTGVYEQYF
d_call: NA; v_call: TRBV7-2; j_call: TRBJ2-3; cdr3_nt: TGTGCCAGCAGCTCCGGACTCCGATCCACAGATACGCAGTATTTT; cdr3_aa: CASSSGLRSTDTQYF
d_call: NA; v_call: TRBV7-7; j_call: TRBJ2-3; cdr3_nt: TGTGCCAGCAGCTATGAGGCGGCAGATACGCAGTATTTT; cdr3_aa: CASSYEAADTQYF
d_call: NA; v_call: TRBV28; j_call: TRBJ1-2; cdr3_nt: TGTGCCAGCAACCCAGCGGAGGGTAACTATGGCTACACCTTC; cdr3_aa: CASNPAEGNYGYTF
d_call: NA; v_call: TRBV7-6; j_call: TRBJ2-3; cdr3_nt: TGTGCCAGCAGCCGCCCCGGTCAAGGGGCCACAGGAGATACGCAGTATTTT; cdr3_aa: CASSRPGQGATGDTQYF
d_call: TRBD2; v_call: TRBV7-3; j_call: TRBJ2-3; cdr3_nt: TGTGCCAGCAGTCAACTAGCGGGTGGGGCAGATACGCAGTATTTT; cdr3_aa: CASSQLAGGADTQYF
d_call: TRBD2; v_call: TRBV9; j_call: TRBJ2-1; cdr3_nt: TGTGCCAGCAGCGTAGTGGACGGGGGGATCTACAATGAGCAGTTCTTC; cdr3_aa: CASSVVDGGIYNEQFF
d_call: TRBD1; v_call: TRBV6-5; j_call: TRBJ2-7; cdr3_nt: TGTGCCAGCAGCCCCCGGACAGGGCTACCCGAGCAGTACTTC; cdr3_aa: CASSPRTGLPEQYF
d_call: NA; v_call: TRBV7-9; j_call: TRBJ2-1; cdr3_nt: TGTGCCAGCAGCTTAGTTCCGGGCAATGAGCAGTTCTTC; cdr3_aa: CASSLVPGNEQFF
d_call: NA; v_call: TRBV5-3; j_call: TRBJ2-5; cdr3_nt: TGTGCCAGAAGCTGGTACAGGGAAGAGACCCAGTACTTC; cdr3_aa: CARSWYREETQYF
d_call: NA; v_call: TRBV5-5; j_call: TRBJ1-3; cdr3_nt: TGTGCCAGCAGCCTTAGCGAGGTCGGCCGCTCTGGAAACACCATATATTTT; cdr3_aa: CASSLSEVGRSGNTIYF
d_call: TRBD1; v_call: TRBV5-4; j_call: TRBJ1-1; cdr3_nt: TGTGCCAGCAGCCGACAAGACAGGGCGAACACTGAAGCTTTCTTT; cdr3_aa: CASSRQDRANTEAFF
d_call: TRBD1; v_call: TRBV11-3; j_call: TRBJ2-7; cdr3_nt: TGTGCCAGCAGCTCGTCATACGGGACAGGGGGTGACGAGCAGTACTTC; cdr3_aa: CASSSSYGTGGDEQYF
d_call: NA; v_call: TRBV5-8; j_call: TRBJ1-3; cdr3_nt: TGTGCCAGCAGCTTGCAGGCAGGCATAAGAGGAAACACCATATATTTT; cdr3_aa: CASSLQAGIRGNTIYF
d_call: NA; v_call: TRBV2; j_call: TRBJ1-5; cdr3_nt: TGTGCCAGCAGTGAAGGCGTAATAGGGGAGGGCAATCAGCCCCAGCATTTT; cdr3_aa: CASSEGVIGEGNQPQHF
d_call: NA; v_call: TRBV2; j_call: TRBJ1-5; cdr3_nt: TGTGCCAGCCGGCAGGGCAATCAGCCCCAGCATTTT; cdr3_aa: CASRQGNQPQHF
d_call: NA; v_call: TRBV27; j_call: TRBJ1-1; cdr3_nt: TGTGCCAGCAGTTTATCGGACTACATGAACACTGAAGCTTTCTTT; cdr3_aa: CASSLSDYMNTEAFF
d_call: NA; v_call: TRBV20-1; j_call: TRBJ1-1; cdr3_nt: TGCAGTGCTGGGAGAGACACTGAAGCTTTCTTT; cdr3_aa: CSAGRDTEAFF
d_call: NA; v_call: TRBV6-1; j_call: TRBJ1-1; cdr3_nt: TGTGCCAGCAGTGAAGGAATATTCCAGTGGCACATGAACACTGAAGCTTTCTTT; cdr3_aa: CASSEGIFQWHMNTEAFF
d_call: NA; v_call: TRBV4-1; j_call: TRBJ1-2; cdr3_nt: TGCGCCAGCCTCCCCCCAGGGCGGGGATCCTATGGCTACACCTTC; cdr3_aa: CASLPPGRGSYGYTF